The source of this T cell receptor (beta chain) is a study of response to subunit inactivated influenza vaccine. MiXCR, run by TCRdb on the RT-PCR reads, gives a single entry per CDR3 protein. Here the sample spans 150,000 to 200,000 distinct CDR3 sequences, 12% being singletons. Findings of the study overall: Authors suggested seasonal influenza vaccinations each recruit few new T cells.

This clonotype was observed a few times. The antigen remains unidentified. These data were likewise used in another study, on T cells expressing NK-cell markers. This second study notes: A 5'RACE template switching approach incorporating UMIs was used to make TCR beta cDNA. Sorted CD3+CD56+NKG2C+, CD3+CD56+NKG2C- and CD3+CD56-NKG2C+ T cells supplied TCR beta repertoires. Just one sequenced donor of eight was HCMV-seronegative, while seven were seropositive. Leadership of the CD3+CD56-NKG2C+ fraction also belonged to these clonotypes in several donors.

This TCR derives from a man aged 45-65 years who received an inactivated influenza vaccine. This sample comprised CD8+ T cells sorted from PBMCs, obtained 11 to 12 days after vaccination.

CDR3 protein: CATRAGQGNNEQFF. The CDR3 DNA sequence: TGTGCCACCAGGGCGGGACAGGGTAATAATGAGCAGTTCTTC. This chain uses TRBV15 with TRBJ2-1; 9 positions match TRBD1. Germline V gene data show CDR1 as LNHNV and CDR2 as YYDKDF (reference sequence). The CDR3 extends over 14 amino acids. V lost 6 bases to trimming and J lost 7 bases; unmatched junction nucleotides: 7.